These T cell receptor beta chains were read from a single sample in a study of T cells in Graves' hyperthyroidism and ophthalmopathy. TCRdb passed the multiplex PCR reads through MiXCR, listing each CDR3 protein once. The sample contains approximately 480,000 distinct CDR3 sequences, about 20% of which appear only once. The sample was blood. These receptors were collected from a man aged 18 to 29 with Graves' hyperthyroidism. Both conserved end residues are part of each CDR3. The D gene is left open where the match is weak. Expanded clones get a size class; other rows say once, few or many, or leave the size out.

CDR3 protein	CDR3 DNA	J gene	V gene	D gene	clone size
CASSLAHPVGETGWYTEAFF	TGTGCCAGCAGTTTAGCCCACCCCGTGGGGGAGACAGGGTGGTACACTGAAGCTTTCTTT	TRBJ1-1	TRBV12-3/TRBV12-4	TRBD1	NA
CASSASSSYEQYF	TGTGCCAGCAGTGCTTCGAGCTCCTACGAGCAGTACTTC	TRBJ2-7	TRBV6-1	NA	many
CASSRQTNTEAFF	TGTGCCAGCAGTAGACAAACGAACACTGAAGCTTTCTTT	TRBJ1-1	TRBV2	NA	many
CATSDPGTTGELFF	TGTGCCACCAGTGATCCCGGGACCACCGGGGAGCTGTTTTTT	TRBJ2-2	TRBV24-1	NA	many
CASSPQAGAYEQYF	TGTGCCAGCAGCCCTCAGGCAGGGGCCTACGAGCAGTACTTC	TRBJ2-7	TRBV7-9	NA	NA
CASSYGGPTDTQYF	TGTGCCAGCAGTTATGGAGGGCCCACAGATACGCAGTATTTT	TRBJ2-3	TRBV6-2/TRBV6-3	NA	NA
CASNKQANTEAFF	TGTGCCAGCAACAAACAGGCGAACACTGAAGCTTTCTTT	TRBJ1-1	TRBV12-3/TRBV12-4	NA	many
CASSEPGAGYEQYF	TGTGCCAGCAGTGAACCAGGGGCGGGGTACGAGCAGTACTTC	TRBJ2-7	TRBV6-1	NA	many
CASSISSGSAEQYF	TGTGCCAGTAGTATCTCTAGCGGTTCAGCGGAGCAGTACTTC	TRBJ2-7	TRBV19	TRBD2	many
CASSPQFPSYGYTF	TGTGCCAGTAGTCCACAGTTTCCGTCCTATGGCTACACCTTC	TRBJ1-2	TRBV19	NA	NA
CASSRLEYYDTEAFF	TGTGCCAGCAGCCGCTTAGAGTATTACGACACTGAAGCTTTCTTT	TRBJ1-1	TRBV11-2	NA	many
CASSRTVLSNTGELCF	TGTGCCAGCAGCCGGACAGTCCTATCGAACACCGGGGAGCTGTGTTTT	TRBJ2-2	TRBV11-2	NA	NA
CASSHHPDRDLIYGYTF	TGTGCCAGCAGCCACCACCCCGACAGGGATCTTATCTATGGCTACACCTTC	TRBJ1-2	TRBV6-2/TRBV6-3	TRBD1	many
CASSLGLGGSGEQYF	TGTGCCAGCAGCTTAGGCTTAGGGGGGTCCGGCGAGCAGTACTTC	TRBJ2-7	TRBV7-2	NA	NA
CASTLKQGVDYGYTF	TGTGCCAGCACCCTTAAACAGGGGGTTGACTATGGCTACACCTTC	TRBJ1-2	TRBV6-9	TRBD1	NA
CASDTPGPRYGYTF	TGTGCCAGCGATACGCCGGGACCGAGATATGGCTACACCTTC	TRBJ1-2	TRBV12-3/TRBV12-4	NA	few
CAWSVWQGGAFF	TGTGCCTGGAGTGTTTGGCAGGGGGGAGCTTTCTTT	TRBJ1-1	TRBV30	TRBD1	NA
CASSYTSYEQYF	TGTGCCAGCAGTTACACATCCTACGAGCAGTACTTC	TRBJ2-7	TRBV2	NA	many
CASSLHGGSNSPLHF	TGTGCCAGCAGCCTGCACGGGGGCTCTAATTCACCCCTCCACTTT	TRBJ1-6	TRBV28	NA	NA
CASSLSRGGYTF	TGTGCCAGCAGTTTAAGCAGGGGCGGCTACACCTTC	TRBJ1-2	TRBV12-3/TRBV12-4	NA	many
CASSDSSYNEQFF	TGTGCCAGCAGCGACAGCTCCTACAATGAGCAGTTCTTC	TRBJ2-1	TRBV6-1	NA	few
CASSEWVETQYF	TGTGCCAGCAGTGAATGGGTCGAGACCCAGTACTTC	TRBJ2-5	TRBV2	NA	NA
CASTGDLGTGELFF	TGTGCCAGCACAGGTGACCTGGGGACCGGGGAGCTGTTTTTT	TRBJ2-2	TRBV2	NA	NA
CASSFLESEQYF	TGTGCCAGCAGTTTTTTGGAATCGGAGCAGTACTTC	TRBJ2-7	TRBV12-3/TRBV12-4	NA	NA
CASRIPRAPYEQYF	TGTGCCAGCAGAATTCCCAGGGCCCCCTACGAGCAGTACTTC	TRBJ2-7	TRBV28	NA	once
CSARLTTDTQYF	TGCAGTGCTAGACTTACCACAGATACGCAGTATTTT	TRBJ2-3	TRBV20-1	NA	many
CASSPGQNRQPQHF	TGTGCCAGTAGCCCGGGACAGAATCGGCAGCCCCAGCATTTT	TRBJ1-5	TRBV19	TRBD1	many
CSAERVETQYF	TGCAGTGCCGAACGCGTAGAGACCCAGTACTTC	TRBJ2-5	TRBV20-1	NA	NA
CASSTRRQGATYGYTF	TGTGCCAGCAGCACCCGGAGACAGGGGGCGACCTATGGCTACACCTTC	TRBJ1-2	TRBV11-1	TRBD1	few
CATSRGPDRTNYGYTF	TGTGCCACCAGCAGAGGCCCAGACAGAACAAACTATGGCTACACCTTC	TRBJ1-2	TRBV15	NA	many